This T cell receptor beta chain appears in the sequencing data of a study of beta chain features in type 1 diabetes. With respect to this clone: No antigen is known for it.

The germline V gene has CDR1 LGHNA and CDR2 YSLEER. The CDR3 totals 14 residues. V lost 1 base to trimming and J lost 4 bases, with 10 bases between them. Study outcomes and limitations: The study found moderately but significantly shorter TCRB CDR3s in all four CD4+ subsets of Type 1 diabetes patients. Equally in patients and controls, shorter templates might have been favored by PCR.

Expressed TCRB transcripts were sequenced after all isolated RNA was converted to cDNA. Assay used: immunoSEQ multiplex PCR; TCRdb lists only in-frame clones, some missing. The sample records 150,000 to 200,000 clones, 6.5% to 10% being singletons. Donors underwent one heparinised blood draw, approximately 120 mL on average. CD45RO/CCR7/CD25/CD127/CD95/CD27 staining was used to isolate CD4+ naive, central memory, regulatory and stem cell-like memory cells by sorting. Sorted cells reached over 95% purity in every population. Material: central memory CD4+ T cells from blood. V and J are TRBV4-3 and TRBJ2-5, with D possibly matching TRBD2 (6 bases). This sequence was found in a young woman with type 1 diabetes. CDR3 in DNA: TGCGCCAGCAGCCAAGGCCTAGCGAGAGAGACCCAGTACTTC. It specifies CASSQGLARETQYF.